The T cell receptor beta chain under discussion was sequenced for a study of T cells and Merkel cell carcinoma outcomes. General study findings and limits: In Merkel cell carcinoma, repertoire and T-cell density reportedly predicted outcomes.

The CDR3 spans 11 residues. Trimming shortened V by 5 bases and J by 10 bases, and 10 bases separated the two germline ends. The germline V gene encodes CDR1 MDHEN and CDR2 SYDVKM. Data came from immunoSEQ multiplex PCR; TCRdb stores just in-frame clones and leaves some out. The sample lists roughly 15,000 clones; 81% were seen once. This clone showed up just a few times. Its antigen remains unidentified. The receptor's source is a human donor with Merkel cell carcinoma. This chain uses TRBV28 with TRBJ2-3; no reliable D call. The sequenced sample consisted of tumor tissue from Merkel cell carcinoma. DNA for the CDR3: TGTGCCAGCAGTCAGGTGTTGGCGCAGTATTTT. Translation: CASSQVLAQYF.